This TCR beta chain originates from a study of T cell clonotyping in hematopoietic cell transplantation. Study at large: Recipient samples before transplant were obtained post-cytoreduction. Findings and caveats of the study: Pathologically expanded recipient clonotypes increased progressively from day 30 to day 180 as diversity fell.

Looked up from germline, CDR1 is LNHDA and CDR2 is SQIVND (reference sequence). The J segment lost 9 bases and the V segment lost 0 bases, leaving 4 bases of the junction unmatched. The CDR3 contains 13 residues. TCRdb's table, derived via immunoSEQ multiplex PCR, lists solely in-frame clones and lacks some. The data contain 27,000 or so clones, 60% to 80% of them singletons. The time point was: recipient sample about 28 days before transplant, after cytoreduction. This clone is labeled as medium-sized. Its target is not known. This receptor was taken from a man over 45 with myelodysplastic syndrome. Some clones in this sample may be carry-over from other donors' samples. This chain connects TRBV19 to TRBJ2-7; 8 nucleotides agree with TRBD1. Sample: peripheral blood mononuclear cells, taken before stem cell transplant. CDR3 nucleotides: TGTGCCAGTAGTATAGATTTCCAGGGGGCGCAGTACTTC. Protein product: CASSIDFQGAQYF.